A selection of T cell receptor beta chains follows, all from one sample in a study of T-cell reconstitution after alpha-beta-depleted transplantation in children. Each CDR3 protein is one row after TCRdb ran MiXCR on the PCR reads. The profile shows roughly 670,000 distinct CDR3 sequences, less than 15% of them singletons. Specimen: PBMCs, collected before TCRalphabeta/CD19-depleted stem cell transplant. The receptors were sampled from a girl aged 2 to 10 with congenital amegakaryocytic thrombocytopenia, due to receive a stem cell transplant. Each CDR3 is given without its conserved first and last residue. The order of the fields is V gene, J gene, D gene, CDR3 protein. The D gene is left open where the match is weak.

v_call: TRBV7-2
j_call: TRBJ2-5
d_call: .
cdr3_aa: ASSYRGSRWETQY

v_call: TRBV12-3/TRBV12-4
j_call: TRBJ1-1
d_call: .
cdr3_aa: ASSSFLWGRRSGTEAF

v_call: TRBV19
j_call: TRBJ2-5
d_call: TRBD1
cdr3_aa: ASSTGGIETQY

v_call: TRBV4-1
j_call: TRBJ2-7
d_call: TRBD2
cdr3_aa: ASSQRTSGVYSISYEQY

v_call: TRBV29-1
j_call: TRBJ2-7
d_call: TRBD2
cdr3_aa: SVSGLRAGATYEQY

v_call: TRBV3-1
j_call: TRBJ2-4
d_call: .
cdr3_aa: ASSQAGNHIQY

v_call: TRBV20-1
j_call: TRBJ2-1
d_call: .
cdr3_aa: SASPRFLNEQF

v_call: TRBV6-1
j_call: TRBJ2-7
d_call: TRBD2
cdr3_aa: ASSAHKAGGAGEQY

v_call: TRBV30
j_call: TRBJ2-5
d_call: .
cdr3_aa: AWSMVGIEETQY

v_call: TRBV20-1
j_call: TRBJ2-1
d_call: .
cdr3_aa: SARYRVSWYNEQF

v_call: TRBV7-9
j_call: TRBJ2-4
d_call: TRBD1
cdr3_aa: ASSLIIGDSE

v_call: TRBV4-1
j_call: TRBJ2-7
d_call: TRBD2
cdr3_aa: ASSQGGGRADYEQY

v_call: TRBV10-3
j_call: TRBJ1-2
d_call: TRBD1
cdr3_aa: ATQVPTRGDYGYT

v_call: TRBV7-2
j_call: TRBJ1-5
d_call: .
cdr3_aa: ASSLVGGRSNQPQH

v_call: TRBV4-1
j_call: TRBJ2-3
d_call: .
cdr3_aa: ASSQPLQLVATDTQY

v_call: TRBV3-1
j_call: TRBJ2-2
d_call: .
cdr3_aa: ASSPRGGELF

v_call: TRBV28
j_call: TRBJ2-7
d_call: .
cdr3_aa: ASSLLRPVEQY

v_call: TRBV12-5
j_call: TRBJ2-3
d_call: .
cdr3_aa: ASGFYTDTQY

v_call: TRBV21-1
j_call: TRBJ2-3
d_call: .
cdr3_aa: ASSKGGDTTDTQY

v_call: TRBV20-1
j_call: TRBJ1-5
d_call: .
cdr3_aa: SALKDSPFNQPQH

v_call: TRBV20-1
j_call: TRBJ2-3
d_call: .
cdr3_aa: SATGTTRTDTQY

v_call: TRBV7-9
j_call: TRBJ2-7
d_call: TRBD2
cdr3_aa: ASSLTSGPASYEQY

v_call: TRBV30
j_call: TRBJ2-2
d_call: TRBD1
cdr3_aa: AWTRTGGWTGELF

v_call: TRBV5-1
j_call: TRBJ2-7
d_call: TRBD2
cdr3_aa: ASSLGVAGGPGNEQY

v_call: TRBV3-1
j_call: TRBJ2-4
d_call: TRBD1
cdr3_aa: ASCPPTLQGAVGKNIQY

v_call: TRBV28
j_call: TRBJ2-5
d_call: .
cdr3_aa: ASSFLLGEYQETQY

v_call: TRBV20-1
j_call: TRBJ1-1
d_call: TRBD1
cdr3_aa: SARQGSGTEAF

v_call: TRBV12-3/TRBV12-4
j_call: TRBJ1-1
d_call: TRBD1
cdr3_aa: ASSLETGSSNTEAF

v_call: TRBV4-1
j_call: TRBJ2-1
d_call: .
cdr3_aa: ASRFIAESSYNEQF

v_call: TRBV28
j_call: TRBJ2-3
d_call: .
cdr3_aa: ASRRSGASTDTQY

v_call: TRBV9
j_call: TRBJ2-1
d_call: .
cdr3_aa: ASSVEFTRLTANEQF

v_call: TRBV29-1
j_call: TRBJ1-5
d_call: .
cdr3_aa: SVAYANQPQH

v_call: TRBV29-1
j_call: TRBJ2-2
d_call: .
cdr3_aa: SVRELVFGELF